A single sample is the source of the 12 T cell receptor beta chains below, sequenced in a study of blood T cell repertoires in COVID-19. Repertoires were generated with immunoSEQ multiplex PCR, while TCRdb's copy carries only in-frame clones and drops some. This table has about 250,000 clones, around 89% appearing once. Sequenced sample: peripheral blood. These TCRs come from a man aged 25 to 45 with acute or convalescent COVID-19.

This clone was observed once. The rearrangement joins TRBV5-4 to TRBJ2-3; 15 nucleotides agree with TRBD2. V lost 4 bases, J lost 3 bases, and 6 bases stayed unmatched. CDR3 length: 17 amino acids. CDR1 is SGHNT, CDR2 YYREEE, per germline (reference sequence). The CDR3 region has the DNA TGTGCCAGCAGCCGGGGACTAGCGGGGGGAAGGACAGATACGCAGTATTTT. Its protein product is CASSRGLAGGRTDTQYF.

The chain joins TRBV24-1 to TRBJ1-2; 9 positions match TRBD1. Germline V gives CDR1 KGHDR, CDR2 SFDVKD. The CDR3 runs to 15 residues. V lost 3 bases and J lost 0; bases outside the gene matches: 1. Here the CDR3 reads CATSDGTGPNYGYTF. CDR3 DNA sequence: TGTGCCACCAGTGATGGGACAGGGCCTAACTATGGCTACACCTTC.

V gene TRBV6-4 combines with J gene TRBJ1-1, with no clear D. Per germline, CDR1 MRHNA and CDR2 SNTAGT. This CDR3 comprises 14 residues. V lost 7 bases and J lost 3, with 15 bases in between. The CDR3 loop is CASILADPDTEAFF. The CDR3 region has the DNA TGTGCCAGCATTTTAGCAGATCCGGACACTGAAGCTTTCTTT.

The sample holds one count of this clone. This chain uses TRBV5-8 with TRBJ2-2; 7 bases match TRBD1. CDR3 length: 15 amino acids. Per germline, CDR1 SGHTS and CDR2 YDEGEE. V lost 4 bases, J lost 4 bases, and 7 bases stayed unmatched. The CDR3 reads CASSVGQVVTGELFF. CDR3 coding DNA: TGTGCCAGCAGCGTAGGACAGGTCGTCACCGGGGAGCTGTTTTTT.

The chain couples TRBV28 to TRBJ2-2; 8 bases are shared with TRBD2. CDR1 and CDR2 (germline): MDHEN, SYDVKM. The V and J ends lost 6 bases and 6 bases, in that order; junction bases with no gene match: 3. CDR3 length equals 13 residues. The CDR3, as DNA: TGTGCCAGCAGGCACGGGGGGGCCGGGGAGCTGTTTTTT. Translation gives CASRHGGAGELFF.

The chain carries TRBV2 and TRBJ2-3; 11 positions agree with TRBD2. Germline V gene lookup returns CDR1 SNHLY and CDR2 FYNNEI. V shed 4 bases, J shed 2 bases, and the junction held 8 bases outside the gene matches. This CDR3 is 17 amino acids long. The CDR3 sequence is CASSGASGRTSTDTQYF. The CDR3 bases are TGTGCCAGCAGTGGAGCTAGCGGGAGGACTTCCACAGATACGCAGTATTTT. Full variable domain (rest looked up from reference TRBV2 and TRBJ2-3): EPEVTQTPSHQVTQMGQEVILRCVPISNHLYFYWYRQILGQKVEFLVSFYNNEISEKSEIFDDQFSVERPDGSNFTLKIRSTKLEDSAMYFCASSGASGRTSTDTQYFGPGTRLTVL.

The chain is built from TRBV5-1 and TRBJ2-3; the D is unclear. The germline V gene has CDR1 SGHRS and CDR2 YFSETQ. This CDR3 region has 15 residues. The V gene lost 1 base and the J gene lost 2 bases, with 11 bases spanning the gap. The CDR3 bases are TGCGCCAGCAGCTTGCTCAGGCCCGACACAGATACGCAGTATTTT. Its translation: CASSLLRPDTDTQYF. Full variable domain (rest looked up from reference TRBV5-1 and TRBJ2-3): KAGVTQTPRYLIKTRGQQVTLSCSPISGHRSVSWYQQTPGQGLQFLFEYFSETQRNKGNFPGRFSGRQFSNSRSEMNVSTLELGDSALYLCASSLLRPDTDTQYFGPGTRLTVL.

The CDR3 here is CASSIPFGGRRTGELFF. The CDR3 nucleotides are TGTGCCAGCAGCATACCCTTTGGTGGGAGACGCACCGGGGAGCTGTTTTTT. V usage is TRBV5-5 and J usage is TRBJ2-2; tentative D call: TRBD2 (5 bases). CDR1 and CDR2 (germline): SGHKS, YYEKEE (reference sequence). V lost 4 bases to trimming and J lost 4 bases, with 20 bases between them. CDR3 length: 17 amino acids.

This chain uses TRBV6-5 with TRBJ1-1, with D maybe TRBD1 (6 bases). CDR1 MNHEY and CDR2 SVGAGI come from the germline V gene. With 0 bases removed from V and 1 base from J, the gap between germline ends came to 9 bases. This CDR3 spans 15 amino acids. The CDR3 loop reads CASSYSGGWNTEAFF. The CDR3 region has the DNA TGTGCCAGCAGTTACTCTGGGGGCTGGAACACTGAAGCTTTCTTT.

This chain joins TRBV4-1 and TRBJ2-5; D remains ambiguous. In germline, CDR1 is MGHRA, CDR2 YSYEKL. Deletions cut 2 bases from V and 4 bases from J, with 8 bases between. CDR3 size: 13 residues. CDR3 DNA sequence: TGCGCCAGCAGCCAACGTCTAGGAGAGACCCAGTACTTC. Translated, it gives CASSQRLGETQYF.

This clone was observed a few times. J is TRBJ2-3 and V is TRBV6-6, with 8 bases identical to TRBD2. CDR3 length: 14 residues. The trim removed 4 bases at V and 1 base at J, leaving 1 base unmatched. Germline CDR1 reads MNHNY; CDR2 reads SVGAGI (reference sequence). CDR3 region: CASSLLAGTDTQYF. CDR3 coding DNA: TGTGCCAGCAGTTTACTAGCGGGCACAGATACGCAGTATTTT.

The rearrangement uses TRBV29-1 and TRBJ2-7; 9 bases match TRBD2. The CDR3 has 16 residues. Germline V gene data show CDR1 as SQVTM and CDR2 as ANQGSEA. V lost 7 bases to trimming and J lost 2 bases; unmatched junction nucleotides: 15. CDR3 DNA: TGCAGCGCCGGCACAATTCGACTAGCGGAAGCCTACGAGCAGTACTTC. Amino acid sequence: CSAGTIRLAEAYEQYF.